A single sample is the source of the 5 T cell receptor beta chains below, sequenced in a study of patients and donors after allogeneic stem cell transplantation. TCRdb re-called the RT-PCR reads through MiXCR, storing one row per CDR3 protein. The sample consists of 400,000 to 500,000 distinct CDR3 sequences, 16% of them appearing once. The source material was blood, either unsorted or a sorted T cell fraction (not recorded which). The receptor set was obtained from a human donor who was either an allogeneic HSCT recipient or a stem cell or donor lymphocyte infusion donor (not recorded which). It is not recorded whose cells these are; they may come from a transplant donor.

This clonotype was seen many times. The J gene is TRBJ1-1, the V gene TRBV6-5, with TRBD1 as a possible D gene (6 bases). The ends were cut back, 0 bases at V and 5 bases at J, with 16 bases in the middle. Per the germline V gene, CDR1 is MNHEY and CDR2 is SVGAGI. The CDR3 contains 16 residues. In nucleotides, the CDR3 is TGTGCCAGCAGTTACTCGAGTGCGGGGGCGAGAACTGAAGCTTTCTTT. Protein: CASSYSSAGARTEAFF.

This clonotype was counted a few times. The chain carries TRBV5-1 and TRBJ2-4, with 10 bases aligning to TRBD1. After removal of 0 bases from V and 5 bases from J, the junction contained 5 bases not matched to a gene. CDR3 length: 16 amino acids. Germline V gene data show CDR1 as SGHRS and CDR2 as YFSETQ. The CDR3 is CASSLEGQGWENIQYF. The CDR3 DNA sequence: TGCGCCAGCAGCTTGGAGGGACAGGGGTGGGAAAACATTCAGTACTTC.

The J gene is TRBJ1-1, the V gene TRBV7-2; maybe TRBD1 (6 bases). The V gene lost 3 bases and the J gene lost 4 bases, with 12 bases spanning the gap. The CDR3 has 14 residues. Per germline, CDR1 SGHTA and CDR2 FQGNSA. CDR3 coding DNA: TGTGCCAGCAGCTTCCCCAGGGGAGGCACTGAAGCTTTCTTT. Translated, it gives CASSFPRGGTEAFF.

This clonotype was counted a few times. The chain links TRBV7-8 to TRBJ2-3; D may be TRBD2 (5 bases). Deletions cut 5 bases from V and 2 bases from J, with 17 bases between. CDR1 SGHVS and CDR2 FQNEAQ come from the germline V gene. The CDR3 totals 16 residues. CDR3 in amino acids: CASSPADVRDTDTQYF. Written as DNA, the CDR3 is TGTGCCAGCAGCCCGGCGGACGTGAGGGACACAGATACGCAGTATTTT.

Only a few counts were recorded for this clonotype. V gene TRBV11-1 combines with J gene TRBJ2-1; D is unclear. CDR1 SGHAT and CDR2 FQDESV come from the germline V gene (reference sequence). The CDR3 extends over 11 amino acids. V was clipped by 4 bases and J by 5 bases, with 3 bases between them. In DNA, the CDR3 is TGTGCCAGCAGCTGGGACAATGAGCAGTTCTTC. Its translation: CASSWDNEQFF.